This T cell receptor beta chain is from a study of T cell responses to AZD1222 COVID-19 vaccine. Study conclusions and caveats: The study reported that nearly half of spike-specific TCRs target unmutated variant regions. With two AZD1222 doses given, Spike-specific TCR breadth and depth both rose. Clonal diversity was possibly underestimated, and white British individuals and females predominated among donors.

CDR3 size: 14 residues. Between the trimmed V and J ends, which lost 6 bases and 9 bases, there was a span of 15 bases. Germline loops: CDR1 MDHEN, CDR2 SYDVKM. Details on this clone: Its specificity is not known.

Generated by immunoSEQ multiplex PCR, the TCRdb table keeps only in-frame clones and is missing some. The profile shows some 90,000 clones, around nine tenths of them singletons. The TCR comes from an adult in good health. The chain recombines TRBV28 with TRBJ1-6; D is uncertain. The source material was peripheral blood, sampled on day 0 of AZD1222 vaccination. The CDR3 region is CASSRAGLGSPLHF. The CDR3, as DNA: TGTGCCAGCAGCCGGGCCGGACTGGGTTCACCCCTCCACTTT.